The clone carrying this T cell receptor beta chain is a singleton in its sample. The target antigen is unknown. Measured with immunoSEQ multiplex PCR; TCRdb has only the in-frame clones, and not every one. This sample has over 100,000 clones, with 80% found just once. This entry belongs to a study of Ad26.COV2.S vaccination and SARS-CoV-2 variants. Overall study results and limits: Those who received vaccine or placebo ended up with similar non-spike TCR breadth. A substantial breadth of spike-specific CD8+ and CD4+ T cell responses after vaccination has been reported. Total T cell responses may have been underestimated by the TCR breadth and depth analyses. Vaccine recipients showed a spike-specific TCR breadth that was higher than in placebo recipients.

This CDR3 is 14 amino acids long. CDR1 SGHRS and CDR2 YFSETQ come from the germline V gene. Trimming removed 3 bases at V and 8 bases at J, with 17 bases between. The sequencing used peripheral blood, collected after recovery from COVID-19. This chain links TRBV5-1 with TRBJ1-2; the D gene is possibly TRBD1 (5 bases). This receptor was obtained from a human donor who had recovered from COVID-19. The DNA of the CDR3 is TGCGCCAGCAGCTCGATGGACGCCCAGGGCGGCTACACCTTC. It encodes CASSSMDAQGGYTF.